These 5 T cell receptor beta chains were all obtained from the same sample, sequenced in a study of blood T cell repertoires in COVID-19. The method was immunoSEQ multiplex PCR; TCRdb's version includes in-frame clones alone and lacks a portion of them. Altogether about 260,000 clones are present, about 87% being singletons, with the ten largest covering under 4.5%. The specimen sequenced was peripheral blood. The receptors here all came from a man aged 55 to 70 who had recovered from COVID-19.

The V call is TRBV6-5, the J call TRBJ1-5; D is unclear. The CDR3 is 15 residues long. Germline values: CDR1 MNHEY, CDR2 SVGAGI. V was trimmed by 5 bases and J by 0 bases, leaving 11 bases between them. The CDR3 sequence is CASSRQRNSNQPQHF. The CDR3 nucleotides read TGTGCCAGCAGTAGACAAAGGAATAGCAATCAGCCCCAGCATTTT.

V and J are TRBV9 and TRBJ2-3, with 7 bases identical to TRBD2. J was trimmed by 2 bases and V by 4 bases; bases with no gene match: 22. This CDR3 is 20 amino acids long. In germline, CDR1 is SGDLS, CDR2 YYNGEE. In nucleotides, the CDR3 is TGTGCCAGCAGCACCCGTCGTAGTAGGTCTAGCGGAGATTTCACAGATACGCAGTATTTT. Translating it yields CASSTRRSRSSGDFTDTQYF. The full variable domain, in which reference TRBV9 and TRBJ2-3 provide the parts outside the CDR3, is DSGVTQTPKHLITATGQRVTLRCSPRSGDLSVYWYQQSLDQGLQFLIQYYNGEERAKGNILERFSAQQFPDLHSELNLSSLELGDSALYFCASSTRRSRSSGDFTDTQYFGPGTRLTVL.

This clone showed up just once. CDR3 DNA sequence: TGTGCCAGCAGTTCCCTCTCCAGCGGTAATGAAAAACTGTTTTTT. It encodes CASSSLSSGNEKLFF. The V and J genes are TRBV6-5 and TRBJ1-4; D is ambiguous. The CDR3 spans 15 residues. V was cut by 4 bases and J by 4 bases, with 13 bases left in between. Germline CDR1 is MNHEY and CDR2 is SVGAGI.

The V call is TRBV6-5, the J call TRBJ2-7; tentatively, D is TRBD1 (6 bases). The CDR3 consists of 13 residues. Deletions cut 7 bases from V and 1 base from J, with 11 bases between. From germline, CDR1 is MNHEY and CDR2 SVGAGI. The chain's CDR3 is CASKETGSYEQYF. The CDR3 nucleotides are TGTGCCAGCAAAGAAACAGGGTCCTACGAGCAGTACTTC.

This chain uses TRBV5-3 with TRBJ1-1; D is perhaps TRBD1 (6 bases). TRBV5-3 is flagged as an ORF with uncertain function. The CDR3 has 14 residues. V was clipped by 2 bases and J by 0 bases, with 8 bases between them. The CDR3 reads CARSFHRVNTEAFF. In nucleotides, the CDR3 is TGTGCCAGAAGCTTCCACAGGGTGAACACTGAAGCTTTCTTT.